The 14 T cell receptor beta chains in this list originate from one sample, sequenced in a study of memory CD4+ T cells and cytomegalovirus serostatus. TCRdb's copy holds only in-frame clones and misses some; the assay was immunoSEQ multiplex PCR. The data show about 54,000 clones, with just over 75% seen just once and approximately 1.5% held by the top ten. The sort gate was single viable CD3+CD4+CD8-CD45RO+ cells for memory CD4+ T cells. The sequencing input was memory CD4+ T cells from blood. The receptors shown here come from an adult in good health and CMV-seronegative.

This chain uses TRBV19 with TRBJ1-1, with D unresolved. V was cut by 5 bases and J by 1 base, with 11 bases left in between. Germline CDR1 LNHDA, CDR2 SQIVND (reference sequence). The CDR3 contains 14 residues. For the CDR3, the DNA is TGTGCCAGTAGTTATTACACGGCGAACACTGAAGCTTTCTTT. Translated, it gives CASSYYTANTEAFF. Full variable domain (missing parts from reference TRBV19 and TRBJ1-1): DGGITQSPKYLFRKEGQNVTLSCEQNLNHDAMYWYRQDPGQGLRLIYYSQIVNDFQKGDIAEGYSVSREKKESFPLTVTSAQKNPTAFYLCASSYYTANTEAFFGQGTRLTVV.

The CDR3 loop is CASSEGRTLRGGYTF. Written as DNA, the CDR3 is TGTGCCAGCAGTGAAGGGAGAACATTAAGGGGTGGCTACACCTTC. This chain connects TRBV6-1 to TRBJ1-2, with D possibly being TRBD1 (5 bases). Per the germline V gene, CDR1 is MNHNS and CDR2 is SASEGT. V was clipped by 1 base and J by 7 bases, with 16 bases between them. The CDR3 is made up of 15 amino acids.

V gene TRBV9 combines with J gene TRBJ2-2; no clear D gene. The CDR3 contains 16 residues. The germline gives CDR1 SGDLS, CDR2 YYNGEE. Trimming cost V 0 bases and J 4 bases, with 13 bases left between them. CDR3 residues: CASSVAPGQGTGELFF. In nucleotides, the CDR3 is TGTGCCAGCAGCGTAGCTCCCGGGCAAGGCACCGGGGAGCTGTTTTTT.

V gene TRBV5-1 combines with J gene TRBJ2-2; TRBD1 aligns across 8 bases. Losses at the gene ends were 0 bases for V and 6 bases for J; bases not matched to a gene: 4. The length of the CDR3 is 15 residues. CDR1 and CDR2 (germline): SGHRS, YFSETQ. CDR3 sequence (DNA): TGCGCCAGCAGCTTGGCGACAGGGGTCCCCGGGGAGCTGTTTTTT. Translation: CASSLATGVPGELFF.

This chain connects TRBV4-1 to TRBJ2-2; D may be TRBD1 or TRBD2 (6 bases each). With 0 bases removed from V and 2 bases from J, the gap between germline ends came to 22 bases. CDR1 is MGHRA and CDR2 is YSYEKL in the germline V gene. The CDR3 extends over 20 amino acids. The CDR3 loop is CASSQDVPGALTLNTGELFF. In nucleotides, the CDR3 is TGCGCCAGCAGCCAAGATGTTCCGGGGGCTCTGACCCTTAACACCGGGGAGCTGTTTTTT.

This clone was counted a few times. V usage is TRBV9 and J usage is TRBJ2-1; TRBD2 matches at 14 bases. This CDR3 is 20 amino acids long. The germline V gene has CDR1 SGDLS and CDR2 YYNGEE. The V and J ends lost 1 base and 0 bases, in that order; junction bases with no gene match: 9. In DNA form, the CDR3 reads TGTGCCAGCAGCGTAAGTCGACTAGCGGGGGGGCAAAGCTCCTACAATGAGCAGTTCTTC. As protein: CASSVSRLAGGQSSYNEQFF.

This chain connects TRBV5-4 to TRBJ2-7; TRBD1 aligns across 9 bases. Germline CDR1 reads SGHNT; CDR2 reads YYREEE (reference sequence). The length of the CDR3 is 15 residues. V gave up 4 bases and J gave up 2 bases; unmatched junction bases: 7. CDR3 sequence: CASSAAGTGTYEQYF. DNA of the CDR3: TGTGCCAGCAGCGCAGCCGGGACAGGGACCTACGAGCAGTACTTC.

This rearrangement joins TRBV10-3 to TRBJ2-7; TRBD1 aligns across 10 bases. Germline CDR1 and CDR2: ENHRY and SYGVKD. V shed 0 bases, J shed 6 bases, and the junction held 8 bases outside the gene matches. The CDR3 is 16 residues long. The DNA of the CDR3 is TGTGCCATCAGTGAGTCGGGTCGACAGGGGGCGGCCGAGCAGTACTTC. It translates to CAISESGRQGAAEQYF.

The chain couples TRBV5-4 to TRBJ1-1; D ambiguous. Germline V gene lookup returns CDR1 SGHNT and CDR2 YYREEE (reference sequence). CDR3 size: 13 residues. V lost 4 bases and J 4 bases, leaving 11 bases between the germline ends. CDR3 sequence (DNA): TGTGCCAGCAGCGGTGGAGGAGGCACTGAAGCTTTCTTT. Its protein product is CASSGGGGTEAFF. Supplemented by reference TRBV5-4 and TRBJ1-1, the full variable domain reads ETGVTQSPTHLIKTRGQQVTLRCSSQSGHNTVSWYQQALGQGPQFIFQYYREEENGRGNFPPRFSGLQFPNYSSELNVNALELDDSALYLCASSGGGGTEAFFGQGTRLTVV.

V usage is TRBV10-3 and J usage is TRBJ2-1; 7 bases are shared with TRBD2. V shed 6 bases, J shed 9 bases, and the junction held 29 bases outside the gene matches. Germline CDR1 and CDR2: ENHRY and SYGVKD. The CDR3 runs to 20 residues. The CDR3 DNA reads TGTGCCATCAGCGCTTCGGGTCCAAGTTTAACGGGAGGTCTTCGGGGTGAGCAGTTCTTC. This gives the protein CAISASGPSLTGGLRGEQFF.

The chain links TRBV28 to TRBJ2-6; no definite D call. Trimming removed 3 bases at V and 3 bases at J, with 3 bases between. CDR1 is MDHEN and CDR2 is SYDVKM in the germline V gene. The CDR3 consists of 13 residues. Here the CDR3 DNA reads TGTGCCAGCAGTTTTAGTGGGGCCAACGTCCTGACTTTC. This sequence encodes CASSFSGANVLTF. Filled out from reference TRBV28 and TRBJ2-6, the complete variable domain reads DVKVTQSSRYLVKRTGEKVFLECVQDMDHENMFWYRQDPGLGLRLIYFSYDVKMKEKGDIPEGYSVSREKKERFSLILESASTNQTSMYLCASSFSGANVLTFGAGSRLTVL.

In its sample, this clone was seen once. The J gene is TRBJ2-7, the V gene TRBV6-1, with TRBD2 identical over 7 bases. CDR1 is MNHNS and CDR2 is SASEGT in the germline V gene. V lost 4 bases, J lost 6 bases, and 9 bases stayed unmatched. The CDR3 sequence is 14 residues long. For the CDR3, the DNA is TGTGCCAGCAGTGTCAACCGCGGGGGACGCGAGCAGTACTTC. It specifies CASSVNRGGREQYF.

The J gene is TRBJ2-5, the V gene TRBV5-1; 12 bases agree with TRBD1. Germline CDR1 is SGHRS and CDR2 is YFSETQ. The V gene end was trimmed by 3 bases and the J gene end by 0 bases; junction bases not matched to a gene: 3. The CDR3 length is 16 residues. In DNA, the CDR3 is TGCGCCAGCAGCTCAGGGACAGGGGGCTACCAAGAGACCCAGTACTTC. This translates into CASSSGTGGYQETQYF.

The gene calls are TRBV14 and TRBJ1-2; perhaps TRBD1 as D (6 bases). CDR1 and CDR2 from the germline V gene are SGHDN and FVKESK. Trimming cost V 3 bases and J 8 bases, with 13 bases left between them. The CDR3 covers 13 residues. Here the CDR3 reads CASSQVQGYGYTF. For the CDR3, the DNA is TGTGCCAGCAGCCAGGTGCAGGGGTACGGCTACACCTTC.